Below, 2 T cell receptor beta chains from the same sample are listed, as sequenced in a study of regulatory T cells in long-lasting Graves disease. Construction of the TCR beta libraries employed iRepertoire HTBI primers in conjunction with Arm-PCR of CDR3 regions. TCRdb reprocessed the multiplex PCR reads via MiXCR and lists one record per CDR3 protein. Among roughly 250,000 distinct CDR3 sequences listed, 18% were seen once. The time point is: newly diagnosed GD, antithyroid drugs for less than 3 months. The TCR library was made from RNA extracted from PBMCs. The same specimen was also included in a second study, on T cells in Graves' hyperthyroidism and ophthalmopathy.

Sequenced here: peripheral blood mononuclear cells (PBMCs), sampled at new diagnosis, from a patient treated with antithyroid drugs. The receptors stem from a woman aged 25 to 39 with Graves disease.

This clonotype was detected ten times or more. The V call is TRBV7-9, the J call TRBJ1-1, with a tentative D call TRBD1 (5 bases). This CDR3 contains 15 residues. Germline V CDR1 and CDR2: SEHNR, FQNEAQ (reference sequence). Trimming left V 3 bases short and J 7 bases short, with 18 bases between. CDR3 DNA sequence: TGTGCCAGCAGCTTGAGGGGTCGCGCCGTCTATGAAGCTTTCTTT. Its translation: CASSLRGRAVYEAFF.

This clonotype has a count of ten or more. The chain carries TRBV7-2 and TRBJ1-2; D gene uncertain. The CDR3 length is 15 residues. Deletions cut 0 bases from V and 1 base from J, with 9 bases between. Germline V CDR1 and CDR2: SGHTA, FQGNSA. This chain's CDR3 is CASSLAGGSNYGYTF. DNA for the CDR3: TGTGCCAGCAGCTTAGCAGGAGGCAGTAACTATGGCTACACCTTC. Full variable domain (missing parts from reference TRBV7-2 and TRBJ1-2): GAGVSQSPSNKVTEKGKDVELRCDPISGHTALYWYRQSLGQGLEFLIYFQGNSAPDKSGLPSDRFSAERTGGSVSTLTIQRTQQEDSAVYLCASSLAGGSNYGYTFGSGTRLTVV.